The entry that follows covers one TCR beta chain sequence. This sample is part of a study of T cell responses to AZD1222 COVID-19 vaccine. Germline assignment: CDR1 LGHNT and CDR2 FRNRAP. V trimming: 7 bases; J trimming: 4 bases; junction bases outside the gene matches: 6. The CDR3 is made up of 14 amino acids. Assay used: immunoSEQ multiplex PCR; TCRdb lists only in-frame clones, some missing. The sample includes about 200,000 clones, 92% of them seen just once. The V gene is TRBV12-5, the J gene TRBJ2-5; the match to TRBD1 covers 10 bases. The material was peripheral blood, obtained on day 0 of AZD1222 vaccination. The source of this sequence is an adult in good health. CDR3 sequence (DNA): TGTGCTAGTGCCCTAGGACAGGGGGGAGAGACCCAGTACTTC. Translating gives CASALGQGGETQYF. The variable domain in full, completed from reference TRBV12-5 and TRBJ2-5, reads DARVTQTPRHKVTEMGQEVTMRCQPILGHNTVFWYRQTMMQGLELLAYFRNRAPLDDSGMPKDRFSAEMPDATLATLKIQPSEPRDSAVYFCASALGQGGETQYFGPGTRLLVL.